This T cell receptor beta chain is drawn from a study of regulatory T cells in long-lasting Graves disease. CDR3-region Arm-PCR and iRepertoire HTBI primers produced the TCR beta libraries. TCRdb re-called the multiplex PCR reads through MiXCR, storing one row per CDR3 protein. In the table there are some 500,000 distinct CDR3 sequences, about 15% of which are singletons. As to time point: newly diagnosed GD, antithyroid drugs for less than 3 months. Isolated PBMC RNA provided the starting material for the TCR library. Germline V lookup: CDR1 LGHNA, CDR2 YNFKEQ. Trimming took off 1 base at V and 6 bases at J, with 9 bases between the two ends. The length of the CDR3 is 14 residues. These same records also appear under a second study, on T cells in Graves' hyperthyroidism and ophthalmopathy. That work adds: If no ophthalmopathy progression occurred within 18 months, Graves' hyperthyroidism was stable. Diagnosing involved the use of clinical symptoms, serum thyroxine and TRAb, thyroid ultrasound and orbital computed tomography.

The source material was peripheral blood mononuclear cells (PBMCs), sampled at new diagnosis, from a patient treated with antithyroid drugs. The source of this sequence is a woman aged 35-65 years with Graves disease. This chain uses TRBV4-2 with TRBJ1-4; TRBD1 might be the D (5 bases). The CDR3 protein is CASSQAGGDEKLFF. The DNA for the CDR3 is TGTGCCAGCAGCCAAGCTGGGGGGGATGAAAAACTGTTTTTT.